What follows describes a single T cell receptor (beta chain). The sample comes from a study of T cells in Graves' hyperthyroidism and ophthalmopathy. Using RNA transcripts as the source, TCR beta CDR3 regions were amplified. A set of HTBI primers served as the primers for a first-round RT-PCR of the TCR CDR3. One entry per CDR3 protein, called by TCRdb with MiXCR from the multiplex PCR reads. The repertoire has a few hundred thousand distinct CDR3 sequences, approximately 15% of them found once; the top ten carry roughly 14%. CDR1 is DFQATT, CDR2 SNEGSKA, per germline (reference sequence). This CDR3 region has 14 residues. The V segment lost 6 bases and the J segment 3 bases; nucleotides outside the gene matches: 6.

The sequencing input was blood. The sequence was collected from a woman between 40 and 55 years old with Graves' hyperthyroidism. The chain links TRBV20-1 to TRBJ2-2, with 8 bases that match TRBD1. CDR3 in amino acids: CSATDRAYTGELFF. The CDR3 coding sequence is TGCAGTGCCACGGACAGGGCCTACACCGGGGAGCTGTTTTTT.